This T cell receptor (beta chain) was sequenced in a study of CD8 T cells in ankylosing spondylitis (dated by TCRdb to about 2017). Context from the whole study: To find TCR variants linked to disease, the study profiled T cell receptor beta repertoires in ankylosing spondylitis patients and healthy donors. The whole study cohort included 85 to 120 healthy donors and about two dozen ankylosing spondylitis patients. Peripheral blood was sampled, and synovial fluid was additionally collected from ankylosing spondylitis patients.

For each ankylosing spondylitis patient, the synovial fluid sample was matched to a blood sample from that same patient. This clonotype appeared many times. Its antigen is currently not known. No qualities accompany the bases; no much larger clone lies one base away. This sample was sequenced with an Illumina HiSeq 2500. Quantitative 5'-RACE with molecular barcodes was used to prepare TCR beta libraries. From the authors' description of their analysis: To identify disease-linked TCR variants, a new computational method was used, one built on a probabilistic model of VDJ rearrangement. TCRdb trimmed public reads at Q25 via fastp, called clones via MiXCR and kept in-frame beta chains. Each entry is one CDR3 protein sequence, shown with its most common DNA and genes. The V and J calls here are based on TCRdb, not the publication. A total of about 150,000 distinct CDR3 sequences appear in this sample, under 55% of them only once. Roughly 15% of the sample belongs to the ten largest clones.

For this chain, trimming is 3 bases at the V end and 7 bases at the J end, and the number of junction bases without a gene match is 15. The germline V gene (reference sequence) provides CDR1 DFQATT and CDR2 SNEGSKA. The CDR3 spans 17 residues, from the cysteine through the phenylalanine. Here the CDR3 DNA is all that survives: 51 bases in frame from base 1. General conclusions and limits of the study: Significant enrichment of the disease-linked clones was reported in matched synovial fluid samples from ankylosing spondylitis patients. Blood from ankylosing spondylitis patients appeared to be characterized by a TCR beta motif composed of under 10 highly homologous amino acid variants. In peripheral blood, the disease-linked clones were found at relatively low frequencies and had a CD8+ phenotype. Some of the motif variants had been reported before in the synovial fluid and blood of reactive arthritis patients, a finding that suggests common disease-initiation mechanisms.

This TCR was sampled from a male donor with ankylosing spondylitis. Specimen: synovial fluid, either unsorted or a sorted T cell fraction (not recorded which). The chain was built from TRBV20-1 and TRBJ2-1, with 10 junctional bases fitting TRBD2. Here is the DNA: TGCAGTGCTAGGGGATCATCAGCGGGGGGGCGGGTAAATGAGCAGTTCTTC. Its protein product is CSARGSSAGGRVNEQFF.